The clone carrying this T cell receptor beta chain has ten or more counts. This sample stems from a study of blood T cells in healthy people across ages. Total RNA, at least 5.5 micrograms per sample, was extracted from PBMCs. A second PCR of 7 to 11 cycles used a sample-barcoded 5' primer and a J-beta primer mix. Every single cDNA molecule received a tag from a template-switch adaptor with 12 random nucleotides. A single record per CDR3 protein comes from TCRdb applying MiXCR to the 5' RACE reads. The table includes fewer than 2,000,000 distinct CDR3 sequences, about two fifths detected once. This TCR derives from a human donor in good health. Sample: blood.

The CDR3: CSARRPEGGVEQYF. The CDR3 nucleotides read TGCAGTGCTAGACGCCCGGAGGGGGGTGTCGAGCAGTACTTC. V gene TRBV20-1 combines with J gene TRBJ2-7; TRBD1 or TRBD2 may be the D gene (6 bases each). The CDR3 totals 14 residues. V lost 2 bases and J 6 bases, leaving 17 bases between the germline ends. CDR1 is DFQATT and CDR2 is SNEGSKA in the germline V gene (reference sequence).